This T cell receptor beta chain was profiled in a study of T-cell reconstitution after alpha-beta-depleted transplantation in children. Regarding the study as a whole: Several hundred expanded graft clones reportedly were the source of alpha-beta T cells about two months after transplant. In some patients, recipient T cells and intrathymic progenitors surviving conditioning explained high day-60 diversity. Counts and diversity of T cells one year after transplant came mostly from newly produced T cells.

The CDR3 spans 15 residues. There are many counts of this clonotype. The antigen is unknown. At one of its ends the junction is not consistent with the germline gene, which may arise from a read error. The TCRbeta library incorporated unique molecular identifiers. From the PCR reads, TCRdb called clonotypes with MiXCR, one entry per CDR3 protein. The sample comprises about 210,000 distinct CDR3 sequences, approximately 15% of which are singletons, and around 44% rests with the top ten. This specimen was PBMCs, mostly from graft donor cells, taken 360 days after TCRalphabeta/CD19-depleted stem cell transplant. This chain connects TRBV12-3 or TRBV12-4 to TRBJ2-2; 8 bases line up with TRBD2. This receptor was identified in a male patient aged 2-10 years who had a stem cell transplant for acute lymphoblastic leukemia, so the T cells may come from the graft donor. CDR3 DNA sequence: TGCGCCAGCAGCCTGCGGGGGGCGAACACCGGGGAGCTGTTTTTT. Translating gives CASSLRGANTGELFF.